Here is one TCR beta chain with its context. No cognate antigen has been identified for it. No quality values exist for individual bases; no much larger clone is one base distant. The immunoSEQ Assay, a bias-controlled multiplex PCR, was used to amplify TCRbeta CDR3 regions from genomic DNA. The authors' pipeline ran thus. Within the assay, amplification of reference gene primers was used to estimate how many nucleated cells each sample contained. To quantify the absolute abundance of each unique TCRbeta CDR3 rearrangement, sequence reads were collapsed and filtered. For each sample, productive Simpson clonality was calculated as the square root of Simpson's diversity index over productive rearrangements. The source is immuneACCESS, and TCRdb retained only in-frame sequences with V and J called. Part of the clones is not carried over; for the studies checked, unresolved V genes explain less than half of this, and the remainder is unexplained. The V and J calls and clone size were taken over from that table, and D and trimming were inferred from the DNA. The table for this sample lists 150,000 or so clones; roughly 90% of them were counted only once. The ten largest clones represent about 3.9% of the sample.

This record belongs to a study of blood T cell repertoires in COVID-19 (dated by TCRdb to 2018 to 2020). A note on the overall study: Samples from collaborators originated in the United States, Italy and Spain and spanned both the acute and convalescent phases of COVID-19. The material from the prospective study consisted of cDNA or gDNA derived from T cells, B-cell-depleted T cells, or PBMCs. Subjects who had been exposed to COVID-19, were actively infected with it, or had recovered from it provided the deeply sampled blood TCRbeta repertoires that made up the dataset. A freely available public database, intended as a resource for researchers studying the immune response to SARS-CoV-2, is where the repertoires were released. Samples were obtained from the ongoing ImmuneRACE study (first 160 participants) and from over 1,000 subjects provided by 6 global collaborators. The sample metadata nearly always contained a de-identified subject ID, COVID-19 status, age in years and sex. Where available, HLA class I and class II types were taken from metadata supplied by the sample provider and were not determined by assay-based typing. What the research found in general, with its limitations: The quantity of clinical and demographic metadata differed by source and by participant and was supplied without curation.

The collaborating institutions used their own protocols to collect whole blood in K2EDTA tubes. For TCRbeta analysis, collaborators shipped samples in one of three forms: frozen whole blood, isolated PBMCs, or DNA extracted from either of those sample types. The CDR3 holds 15 amino acids from the cysteine to the phenylalanine. Of all the DNA, just the CDR3 is kept, 45 bases in frame from base 1. V trim: 4 bases; J trim: 4 bases; unmatched bases: 7. The germline V gene encodes CDR1 MNHEY and CDR2 SVGEGT. The source is a woman in her seventies with acute or convalescent COVID-19. The specimen sequenced was peripheral blood. The V and J segments used are TRBV6-2 or TRBV6-3 and TRBJ1-5, and 7 bases in between align with TRBD1. CDR3 reads: CASSFTGVLNQPQHF. The nucleotides read TGTGCCAGCAGTTTCACAGGGGTTTTAAATCAGCCCCAGCATTTT.